This T cell receptor (beta chain) was retrieved from a study of cytotoxic CD8 clonotypes in ibrutinib-treated CLL. The overall study: Results showed some 24 partial and 2 complete responses; following median approximately 68 months, around 15 remained remitted, approximately 12 advanced. Samples averaged approximately 260,000 productive templates and some 96,000 productive rearrangements.

In regard to this clone: Its antigen is unknown.

Study outcomes and limitations: While tracking circulating CD8+ T-cell counts, baseline clonality exceeded that of age-matched healthy donors. Public clonotypes occurred uncommonly; on treatment, they contracted or remained stable.

TCRdb keeps only in-frame clones here, not all; method: immunoSEQ multiplex PCR. The table records fewer than 85,000 clones, around 75% of them present only once. CDR1 is MNHNS, CDR2 SASEGT, per germline. With 0 bases removed from V and 0 bases from J, the gap between germline ends came to 12 bases. The CDR3 is 16 amino acids. This chain links TRBV6-1 with TRBJ2-7, with unresolved D. The clonotype comes from a human donor with chronic lymphocytic leukemia. Specimen: PBMCs, collected after 12 months of ibrutinib treatment. The CDR3 reads CASSEAPGGSSYEQYF. CDR3 nucleotides: TGTGCCAGCAGTGAAGCCCCGGGCGGATCCTCCTACGAGCAGTACTTC.